A selection of T cell receptor beta chains follows, all from one sample in a study of OX40 agonist ivuxolimab in advanced cancers. The table came from immunoSEQ multiplex PCR; TCRdb's copy has only in-frame clones and leaves some out. The sample lists tens of thousands of clones; about nine tenths were seen once. The sample here was CD4+ or CD8+ T cells sorted from blood, taken in a trial of the OX40 agonist ivuxolimab. The source is an adult with an advanced solid tumor such as melanoma, head and neck, liver or kidney cancer. Both conserved end residues are trimmed from each CDR3. The D gene is left open where the match is weak.

j_call v_call d_call cdr3_aa
TRBJ1-5 TRBV7-6 . ASSPSLGFNNQPQH
TRBJ2-5 TRBV9 . ASSVGVQETQY
TRBJ1-2 TRBV7-3 . ASSLGSQSRYGYT
TRBJ2-7 TRBV7-2 . ASSLVLQPNYEQY
TRBJ2-5 TRBV5-1 TRBD1 ASSPPDRGPRETQY
TRBJ1-5 TRBV19 . ASRQGNQPQH
TRBJ2-1 TRBV10-3 TRBD2 AISDWPTPGLHNNYNEQF
TRBJ2-3 TRBV11-2 TRBD2 ASSPWTSATDTQY
TRBJ2-5 TRBV5-4 TRBD1 ASSLRSGQQETQY
TRBJ1-1 TRBV6-1 TRBD1 ATRQDRVRPF
TRBJ1-5 TRBV27 . ASTDGNQPQH
TRBJ1-5 TRBV6-5 TRBD1 ASRRTGDLNQPQH
TRBJ2-2 TRBV18 TRBD2 ASSLSGTSGNTGELF
TRBJ2-3 TRBV10-3 . ATQEGWEDTQY
TRBJ2-1 TRBV5-4 TRBD2 ASSLPSGSGLDEQF
TRBJ2-7 TRBV6-1 . ASSLDNYSYEQY
TRBJ2-5 TRBV9 . ASSTRGIQETQY
TRBJ2-7 TRBV18 TRBD2 ASSPAGEGPEQY
TRBJ2-1 TRBV7-2 TRBD1 ASSPGQGVNEQF
TRBJ2-2 TRBV7-9 TRBD2 ASSSLDSGRSGELF
TRBJ2-3 TRBV19 TRBD2 ASRQRETRGQY
TRBJ1-2 TRBV6-1 . ASSQDGNYGYT
TRBJ1-1 TRBV5-6 . ASSLVVTGGEAF
TRBJ1-4 TRBV28 . ASSLWSGGQVEKLF
TRBJ1-1 TRBV5-5 . ASSLVSEGTEAF
TRBJ2-2 TRBV11-2 . ASSLRSGVEGAGELF
TRBJ2-1 TRBV27 . ASSSPTRSSYNEQF
TRBJ2-3 TRBV6-4 . ASSDEGLDTQY
TRBJ1-5 TRBV5-1 TRBD1 ASSSEPGQGGQPQH
TRBJ1-5 TRBV4-1 . ASSPREGYARNQPQH
TRBJ1-2 TRBV28 TRBD1 ASSSLGQGGYT
TRBJ2-1 TRBV13 . ASSASWGSRNEQF
TRBJ2-1 TRBV19 . ASSWREDNEQF
TRBJ2-5 TRBV28 TRBD2 ASSPLGRGQETQY
TRBJ2-1 TRBV5-1 TRBD2 ASSLAATSSNEQF
TRBJ2-7 TRBV27 TRBD2 ASSSISGRLYEQY
TRBJ2-2 TRBV5-1 . ASSLVVTGELF
TRBJ2-1 TRBV7-8 . ASSLGGGGRWGEQF
TRBJ2-5 TRBV5-1 . ASSLVRPQETQY
TRBJ2-1 TRBV5-1 TRBD2 ASSQGLAGINEQF
TRBJ2-3 TRBV19 . ASSIQLVRTDTQY
TRBJ2-7 TRBV10-3 . AISRLDDERY
TRBJ1-5 TRBV28 TRBD1 ASSSGTGAGQPQH
TRBJ1-4 TRBV15 . ATSPPEGMTNEKLF
TRBJ2-1 TRBV5-1 . ASSSGTNFADEQF
TRBJ2-3 TRBV7-2 . ASSLVGTQVDTQY
TRBJ2-3 TRBV5-1 . ASSSPGTDTQY
TRBJ2-1 TRBV5-4 TRBD2 ASSAGLAGVYEQF
TRBJ1-2 TRBV6-6 . ASSRAGTYGYT
TRBJ1-5 TRBV19 . ASTPDLNQPQH